The T cell receptor (beta chain) described here comes from a study of early stage breast cancer tumors. Overall study: About 80% of the 16 invasive tumors were ER+, PR+ and HER2-. Each sample averaged approximately 10-fold read coverage.

The CDR3 consists of 16 residues. V was pared by 5 bases and J by 2 bases, with 8 bases of the junction left unmatched. Germline CDR1 SGHTA, CDR2 FQGNSA. Each sample had two DNA replicates, roughly 0.48 ug blood or around 1.4 ug tissue. Clones were read by immunoSEQ multiplex PCR, and TCRdb kept only the in-frame ones, dropping some. The data show about 41,000 clones, approximately 78% seen once. Points on this clone: The antigen remains unidentified.

Points from the study as a whole: Blood repertoires resembled normal breast more than tumor.

The TCR sequence derives from a person aged 45-60 years with breast cancer. Sequencing input: blood. The V gene is TRBV7-2, the J gene TRBJ2-4, with TRBD2 matching over 8 bases. The CDR3 is CASSLRGGDSKNIQYF. CDR3 nucleotides: TGTGCCAGCAGCCTTCGGGGGGGTGATTCCAAAAACATTCAGTACTTC.